This passage covers 31 T cell receptor beta chains from one sample sequenced in a study of CD8 T cells in ankylosing spondylitis. A single record per CDR3 protein comes from TCRdb applying MiXCR to the 5' RACE reads. The repertoire includes roughly 250,000 distinct CDR3 sequences, over 8.5% of them detected once, and approximately 7% sits in the top ten. What was sequenced was blood, either unsorted or a sorted T cell fraction (not recorded which). These receptors were obtained from a male donor with ankylosing spondylitis or in good health (not recorded which).

This clonotype was detected many times. The chain couples TRBV4-3 to TRBJ1-2; perhaps TRBD1 as D (5 bases). Per germline, CDR1 LGHNA and CDR2 YSLEER. There are 15 residues in the CDR3. The V end lost 0 bases, the J end lost 8 bases, and 16 bases lay between the germline ends. The CDR3 DNA reads TGCGCCAGCAGCCAAGATTTCCGGGGCCCAAGGGGCTACACCTTC. This gives the protein CASSQDFRGPRGYTF.

This clonotype was seen many times. The chain combines TRBV5-1 with TRBJ1-5; 7 nucleotides match TRBD1. From germline, CDR1 is SGHRS and CDR2 YFSETQ. Trimming removed 0 bases from V and 4 bases from J; junction bases left unmatched: 4. The CDR3 runs 15 residues. The CDR3 nucleotides read TGCGCCAGCAGCTTGGTGACAGGGTCTAATCAGCCCCAGCATTTT. It specifies CASSLVTGSNQPQHF.

This clonotype has a count of ten or more. This chain links TRBV5-6 with TRBJ2-1; D remains ambiguous. V dropped 4 bases and J dropped 0 bases, with 17 bases sitting between them. The CDR3 is made up of 17 amino acids. The germline V gene has CDR1 SGHDT and CDR2 YYEEEE. The CDR3 DNA sequence: TGTGCCAGCAGCCTGGGCCGTTGGTCCCACTCCTACAATGAGCAGTTCTTC. Translation gives CASSLGRWSHSYNEQFF. The complete variable domain, with remaining parts taken from reference TRBV5-6 and TRBJ2-1, reads DAGVTQSPTHLIKTRGQQVTLRCSPKSGHDTVSWYQQALGQGPQFIFQYYEEEERQRGNFPDRFSGHQFPNYSSELNVNALLLGDSALYLCASSLGRWSHSYNEQFFGPGTRLTVL.

This chain joins TRBV7-8 and TRBJ2-7; 7 bases map to TRBD1. This CDR3 is 13 amino acids long. Germline V gene data show CDR1 as SGHVS and CDR2 as FQNEAQ. V shed 4 bases and J 5 bases; nucleotides not matched to a gene: 5. Here the CDR3 reads CASSSDRIDEQYF. In DNA, the CDR3 is TGTGCCAGCAGCTCGGACAGGATCGACGAGCAGTACTTC.

The V and J genes are TRBV14 and TRBJ2-1; D possibly corresponds to TRBD1 (6 bases). The ends were cut back, 3 bases at V and 3 bases at J, with 18 bases in the middle. This CDR3 contains 17 residues. Germline V gives CDR1 SGHDN, CDR2 FVKESK. The chain's CDR3 is CASSHRAGTPIYNEQFF. DNA for the CDR3: TGTGCCAGCAGCCACCGCGCCGGGACACCTATCTACAATGAGCAGTTCTTC.

V and J are TRBV20-1 and TRBJ2-7, with TRBD1 matching 7 bases. The length of the CDR3 is 18 residues. The ends lost 0 bases at V and 0 bases at J; junction bases unmatched: 14. Germline-derived CDR1 and CDR2 are DFQATT and SNEGSKA (reference sequence). This CDR3 reads CSARDQGRGYSNSYEQYF. The CDR3 DNA reads as TGCAGTGCTAGAGATCAGGGCAGGGGGTACTCCAACTCCTACGAGCAGTACTTC.

This clonotype was seen ten or more times. The rearrangement uses TRBV3-1 and TRBJ2-7; 9 positions match TRBD2. CDR1 is LGHDT and CDR2 is YNNKEL in the germline V gene (reference sequence). Trimming at V came to 3 bases and at J to 2 bases, leaving 5 bases not matched to a gene. This CDR3 region has 15 residues. The CDR3 spells CASSHLTSGTYEQYF. CDR3 nucleotides: TGTGCCAGCAGCCACCTGACTAGCGGTACCTACGAGCAGTACTTC.

This clonotype was picked up one time. The rearrangement joins TRBV11-1 to TRBJ2-7, with 11 bases lining up with TRBD2. This CDR3 is built from 15 residues. The germline V gene encodes CDR1 SGHAT and CDR2 FQDESV (reference sequence). Trimming at V came to 6 bases and at J to 5 bases, leaving 9 bases not matched to a gene. CDR3 in amino acids: CASSRRTSGSDEQYF. The CDR3 nucleotides are TGTGCCAGCAGTCGAAGGACTAGCGGGTCGGACGAGCAGTACTTC.

This clonotype was seen a handful of times. The chain couples TRBV4-3 to TRBJ2-7; tentatively, D is TRBD2 (6 bases). The CDR3 consists of 16 residues. Germline values: CDR1 LGHNA, CDR2 YSLEER. With 3 bases removed from V and 4 bases from J, the gap between germline ends came to 19 bases. CDR3 coding DNA: TGCGCCAGCAGCCACCAAATTGGGGAGGTCCGTTACGAGCAGTACTTC. This sequence encodes CASSHQIGEVRYEQYF.

The genes are TRBV3-1 and TRBJ2-1; D remains ambiguous. Germline V gene sequence: CDR1 LGHDT, CDR2 YNNKEL (reference sequence). The CDR3 covers 11 residues. V was trimmed by 6 bases and J by 6 bases, leaving 6 bases between them. The DNA of the CDR3 is TGTGCCAGCAGGACGTCCAATGAGCAGTTCTTC. The encoded protein is CASRTSNEQFF.

This clonotype was observed a few times. The rearrangement uses TRBV7-2 and TRBJ2-7; D uncertain. The CDR3 contains 14 residues. The V and J ends lost 5 bases and 2 bases respectively, with 13 bases between them. The germline V gene encodes CDR1 SGHTA and CDR2 FQGNSA. The DNA for the CDR3 is TGTGCCAGCAGCCGACCTCCTAGGACCTACGAGCAGTACTTC. Translating it yields CASSRPPRTYEQYF.

This clonotype was seen at least ten times. The chain employs TRBV29-1 and TRBJ1-2; 8 bases are a match to TRBD1. Germline V lookup: CDR1 SQVTM, CDR2 ANQGSEA. This CDR3 spans 13 amino acids. After removal of 6 bases from V and 4 bases from J, the junction contained 7 bases not matched to a gene. The DNA for the CDR3 is TGCAGCGTCCGAGTGACAGGGGTCTATGGCTACACCTTC. This codes for CSVRVTGVYGYTF.

Ten or more counts support this clonotype. This chain uses TRBV20-1 with TRBJ2-7; D not certain. Trimming took 0 bases from V and 0 from J, leaving 9 bases between them. The CDR3 is 14 amino acids. Germline CDR1 DFQATT, CDR2 SNEGSKA (reference sequence). Here the CDR3 DNA reads TGCAGTGCTAGAGACCTCCGGGTCTCCTACGAGCAGTACTTC. Translating it yields CSARDLRVSYEQYF.

This clonotype was observed at least ten times. The chain carries TRBV6-5 and TRBJ1-4, with 7 bases identical to TRBD1. There are 11 residues in the CDR3. Germline V gives CDR1 MNHEY, CDR2 SVGAGI. With 11 bases clipped from V and 7 bases from J, the junction kept 4 bases outside the gene matches. Here the CDR3 DNA reads TGTGCCCTGAGGGGGCCTGAAAAACTGTTTTTT. Translated, it gives CALRGPEKLFF.

This clonotype was recorded many times. The chain links TRBV7-2 to TRBJ2-7; D is unclear. Germline V gives CDR1 SGHTA, CDR2 FQGNSA. Trimming pared 1 base from V and 2 bases from J, leaving 6 bases between. This CDR3 has 13 amino acids. The CDR3, as DNA: TGTGCCAGCAGCTTAGGTAGGACCTACGAGCAGTACTTC. This codes for CASSLGRTYEQYF.

Here the CDR3 DNA reads TGTGCCAGCTGCGGGAGGGGATTCAGCAGGGGGAATGAGCAGTTCTTC. This gives the protein CASCGRGFSRGNEQFF. The chain links TRBV6-2 or TRBV6-3 to TRBJ2-1; TRBD2 matches at 9 bases. V lost 8 bases to trimming and J lost 7 bases; unmatched junction nucleotides: 15. Germline V gene lookup returns CDR1 MNHEY and CDR2 SVGEGT. This CDR3 region has 16 residues.

Here the CDR3 DNA reads TGTGCCACCAGCAGAGACCGCGCTACAGGGGACGGCTATGGCTACACCTTC. It encodes CATSRDRATGDGYGYTF. This chain connects TRBV15 to TRBJ1-2, with 7 bases identical to TRBD1. CDR3 size: 17 residues. The germline V gene has CDR1 LNHNV and CDR2 YYDKDF (reference sequence). The junction had 11 bases not matched to a gene; V was cut back by 0 bases and J by 4 bases. Full variable domain (rest looked up from reference TRBV15 and TRBJ1-2): DAMVIQNPRYQVTQFGKPVTLSCSQTLNHNVMYWYQQKSSQAPKLLFHYYDKDFNNEADTPDNFQSRRPNTSFCFLDIRSPGLGDTAMYLCATSRDRATGDGYGYTFGSGTRLTVV.

There are a few counts of this clonotype. The rearrangement joins TRBV10-3 to TRBJ1-2; D not certain. V was clipped by 0 bases and J by 5 bases, with 7 bases between them. Germline assignment: CDR1 ENHRY and CDR2 SYGVKD. The CDR3 spans 13 residues. The CDR3 nucleotides read TGTGCCATCAGTGAGTCTGGGCATTATGGCTACACCTTC. It codes for CAISESGHYGYTF.

This clonotype was counted once. Just one base apart from a much larger clone, this may be a read error. The genes are TRBV29-1 and TRBJ2-3; the D gene is possibly TRBD2 (5 bases). CDR1 and CDR2 (germline): SQVTM, ANQGSEA. The germline V and J ends were trimmed by 2 bases and 2 bases, with 14 bases remaining between them. The CDR3 totals 15 residues. The CDR3 sequence is CSVESLAGLTDTQYF. The CDR3 DNA reads as TGCAGCGTTGAAAGTTTGGCGGGTCTCACAGATACGCAGTATTTT.

The gene calls are TRBV20-1 and TRBJ2-1; 7 bases are a match to TRBD1. Germline assignment: CDR1 DFQATT and CDR2 SNEGSKA (reference sequence). The CDR3 consists of 14 residues. The CDR3 sequence: CCAGEGAGYNEQFF. CDR3 nucleotides: TGCTGCGCCGGCGAGGGGGCGGGCTACAATGAGCAGTTCTTC.

In this sample, this clonotype turned up many times. This chain joins TRBV29-1 and TRBJ2-4; weak D call: TRBD2 (5 bases). Germline V gene sequence: CDR1 SQVTM, CDR2 ANQGSEA. Between the trimmed V and J ends, which lost 6 bases and 2 bases, there was a span of 11 bases. The CDR3 runs to 13 residues. As DNA, the CDR3 is TGCAGCGTCCACAGAGGGACCAAAAACATTCAGTACTTC. Protein sequence: CSVHRGTKNIQYF. Full variable domain (remainder filled in from reference TRBV29-1 and TRBJ2-4): SAVISQKPSRDICQRGTSLTIQCQVDSQVTMMFWYRQQPGQSLTLIATANQGSEATYESGFVIDKFPISRPNLTFSTLTVSNMSPEDSSIYLCSVHRGTKNIQYFGAGTRLSVL.

This clonotype was seen ten or more times. The V and J genes are TRBV28 and TRBJ1-2, with TRBD1 as a possible D gene (5 bases). The CDR3 is 13 amino acids. Germline CDR1 and CDR2: MDHEN and SYDVKM. V gave up 7 bases and J gave up 4 bases, with 13 bases separating them. CDR3 coding DNA: TGTGCCAGCACCTACACGGGGGGCTATGGCTACACCTTC. This gives the protein CASTYTGGYGYTF.

This clonotype was seen at least ten times. The CDR3 is CASTYQGAHGYTF. The CDR3 bases are TGTGCCAGCACCTATCAGGGGGCGCATGGCTACACCTTC. The V gene is TRBV28, the J gene TRBJ1-2, with 8 bases identical to TRBD1. The CDR3 spans 13 residues. CDR1 and CDR2 (germline): MDHEN, SYDVKM. The J segment lost 6 bases and the V segment lost 7 bases, leaving 7 bases of the junction unmatched.

The chain employs TRBV7-9 and TRBJ2-1; either TRBD1 or TRBD2 may supply D (5 bases each). V gave up 6 bases and J gave up 2 bases, with 14 bases separating them. The CDR3 is 15 residues long. Per the germline V gene, CDR1 is SEHNR and CDR2 is FQNEAQ (reference sequence). The CDR3 DNA reads TGTGCCAGCAGTGAAAGGGACGGGGCCTACAATGAGCAGTTCTTC. This codes for CASSERDGAYNEQFF.

Many counts were recorded for this clonotype. The CDR3: CAIKADTGELFF. CDR3 coding DNA: TGTGCCATCAAGGCGGACACCGGGGAGCTGTTTTTT. The V gene is TRBV10-3, the J gene TRBJ2-2; the D is unclear. Trimming left V 7 bases short and J 3 bases short, with 6 bases between. This CDR3 has 12 amino acids. Germline assignment: CDR1 ENHRY and CDR2 SYGVKD.

This clonotype was detected many times. CDR3 residues: CASSLVAGVNEKLFF. In DNA form, the CDR3 reads TGTGCCAGCAGCTTGGTGGCAGGGGTCAATGAAAAACTGTTTTTT. The rearrangement uses TRBV5-5 and TRBJ1-4, with D possibly TRBD1 on 6 matching bases. Germline CDR1 reads SGHKS; CDR2 reads YYEKEE (reference sequence). The CDR3 consists of 15 residues. V was shortened by 0 bases and J by 5 bases, with 11 bases between the two germline ends.

This clonotype showed up many times. The CDR3 loop reads CASSLNSGLAGYNEQFF. The CDR3 DNA reads as TGTGCCAGCAGCTTAAACAGCGGACTAGCGGGGTACAATGAGCAGTTCTTC. The V call is TRBV11-1, the J call TRBJ2-1; 12 bases fit TRBD2. V gave up 2 bases and J gave up 4 bases; unmatched junction bases: 6. The CDR3 extends over 17 amino acids. Germline CDR1 and CDR2: SGHAT and FQDESV (reference sequence).

This clonotype was seen more than once but under ten times. The V and J genes are TRBV27 and TRBJ1-2, with TRBD1 matching over 7 bases. V lost 4 bases to trimming and J lost 2 bases; unmatched junction nucleotides: 7. Germline CDR1 reads MNHEY; CDR2 reads SMNVEV (reference sequence). The CDR3 covers 15 residues. CDR3 sequence: CASSSKQGTNYGYTF. In DNA, the CDR3 is TGTGCCAGCAGTTCGAAACAGGGGACGAACTATGGCTACACCTTC.

The table lists this clonotype with many counts. V usage is TRBV12-3 or TRBV12-4 and J usage is TRBJ2-3; D is unclear. This CDR3 is 14 amino acids long. Trimming took off 1 base at V and 2 bases at J, with 7 bases between the two ends. DNA for the CDR3: TGTGCCAGCAGTTTAGGGCGGCTCACAGATACGCAGTATTTT. Translating it yields CASSLGRLTDTQYF.

Many counts were recorded for this clonotype. At one end the junction does not follow the germline gene, possibly because of a read error. This rearrangement joins TRBV7-7 to TRBJ2-1, with 13 bases that match TRBD2. The germline gives CDR1 SSHAT, CDR2 FNYEAQ (reference sequence). The CDR3 runs to 15 residues. CDR3: CASSWGTSGNYEQFF. The CDR3 bases are TGTGCTAGCAGCTGGGGGACTAGCGGGAACTATGAGCAGTTCTTC.

This clonotype was observed many times. The chain has TRBV5-5 and TRBJ2-3, with 15 bases lining up with TRBD2. Germline V gives CDR1 SGHKS, CDR2 YYEKEE (reference sequence). The trim removed 3 bases at V and 0 bases at J, leaving 5 bases unmatched. The CDR3 length is 18 residues. This CDR3 reads CASSSGLAGGVSTDTQYF. In DNA, the CDR3 is TGTGCCAGCAGCTCTGGACTAGCGGGAGGGGTTAGCACAGATACGCAGTATTTT.